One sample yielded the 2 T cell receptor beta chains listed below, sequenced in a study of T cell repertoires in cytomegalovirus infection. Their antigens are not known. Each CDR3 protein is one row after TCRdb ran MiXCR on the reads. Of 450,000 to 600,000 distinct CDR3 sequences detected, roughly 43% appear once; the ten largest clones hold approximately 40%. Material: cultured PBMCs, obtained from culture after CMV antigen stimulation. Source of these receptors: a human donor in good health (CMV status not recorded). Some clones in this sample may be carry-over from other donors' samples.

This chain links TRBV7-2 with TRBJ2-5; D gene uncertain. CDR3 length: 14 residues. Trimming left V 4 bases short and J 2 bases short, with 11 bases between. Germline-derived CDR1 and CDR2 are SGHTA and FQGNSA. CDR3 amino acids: CASSSMAAQETQYF. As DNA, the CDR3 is TGTGCCAGCAGCTCGATGGCAGCACAAGAGACCCAGTACTTC.

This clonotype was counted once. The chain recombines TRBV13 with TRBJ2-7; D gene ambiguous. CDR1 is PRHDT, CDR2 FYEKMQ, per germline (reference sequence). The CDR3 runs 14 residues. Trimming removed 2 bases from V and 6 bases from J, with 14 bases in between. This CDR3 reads CASSLSGLLGEQYF. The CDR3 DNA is TGTGCCAGCAGCTTATCTGGCCTTCTGGGCGAGCAGTACTTC.